These 20 T cell receptor beta chains were all obtained from the same sample, sequenced in a study of identical twins. TCRdb recomputed calls from the 5' RACE reads with MiXCR, one row per CDR3 protein. The sample yields hundreds of thousands of distinct CDR3 sequences, 6% to 6.5% seen once. The sample comprised naive T cells sorted from blood. These receptor sequences come from a man aged 18 to 30 in good health.

In its sample, this clonotype was seen many times. The J gene is TRBJ2-1, the V gene TRBV20-1; 14 nucleotides agree with TRBD2. The CDR3 length is 22 residues. After removal of 0 bases from V and 0 bases from J, the junction contained 16 bases not matched to a gene. Germline V lookup: CDR1 DFQATT, CDR2 SNEGSKA (reference sequence). The CDR3 loop is CSARDLEAMGTSGGSSYNEQFF. The CDR3 nucleotides are TGCAGTGCTAGAGATCTAGAGGCTATGGGGACTAGCGGGGGAAGCTCCTACAATGAGCAGTTCTTC.

This clonotype was observed at least ten times. This chain connects TRBV5-1 to TRBJ2-1; 8 nucleotides agree with TRBD1. Germline CDR1 and CDR2: SGHRS and YFSETQ. The V segment lost 5 bases and the J segment 3 bases; nucleotides outside the gene matches: 7. The CDR3 contains 15 residues. The chain's CDR3 is CASSVTDRVYNEQFF. In nucleotides, the CDR3 is TGCGCCAGCAGTGTAACGGACAGGGTCTACAATGAGCAGTTCTTC.

This clonotype has ten or more counts. The CDR3 sequence is CAPLRAGGSRVYEQYV. Written as DNA, the CDR3 is TGTGCCCCCCTCCGGGCAGGGGGCTCCCGAGTTTACGAGCAGTACGTC. The chain couples TRBV12-3 or TRBV12-4 to TRBJ2-7; 8 bases fit TRBD1. The CDR3 has 16 residues. V lost 11 bases, J lost 4 bases, and 19 bases stayed unmatched.

This rearrangement joins TRBV5-6 to TRBJ2-2; TRBD1 agrees at 9 bases. The germline gives CDR1 SGHDT, CDR2 YYEEEE. Losses at the gene ends were 3 bases for V and 4 bases for J; bases not matched to a gene: 13. The CDR3 extends over 18 amino acids. The CDR3 nucleotides are TGTGCCAGCAGCTCGGCCCAGTGGGACAGGGTTCGCACCGGGGAGCTGTTTTTT. Protein product: CASSSAQWDRVRTGELFF.

This chain joins TRBV5-1 and TRBJ1-4; D remains ambiguous. V was cut by 3 bases and J by 5 bases, with 11 bases left in between. The CDR3 consists of 14 residues. Germline V gene sequence: CDR1 SGHRS, CDR2 YFSETQ. The CDR3 spells CASSWSAVNEKLFF. As DNA, the CDR3 is TGCGCCAGCAGCTGGTCGGCAGTGAATGAAAAACTGTTTTTT.

This clonotype was seen at least ten times. The rearrangement links TRBV29-1 to TRBJ1-5, with unresolved D. The CDR3 contains 14 residues. CDR1 SQVTM and CDR2 ANQGSEA come from the germline V gene. The V end lost 4 bases, the J end lost 0 bases, and 10 bases lay between the germline ends. The CDR3 DNA reads TGCAGCGTTGGGGGTCAGGATAGCAATCAGCCCCAGCATTTT. Encoded protein: CSVGGQDSNQPQHF.

This clonotype was counted between two and nine times. The chain combines TRBV7-8 with TRBJ2-7; 9 nucleotides match TRBD2. The CDR3 runs 16 residues. The V gene's germline CDR1 is SGHVS and CDR2 FQNEAQ. V dropped 3 bases and J dropped 3; count of bases not matched to a gene: 9. CDR3: CASSLAGTSTFYEQYV. Here the CDR3 DNA reads TGTGCCAGCAGCTTGGCCGGGACTAGCACTTTCTACGAGCAGTACGTC.

In this sample, this clonotype turned up a few times. The chain has TRBV11-2 and TRBJ2-3; weak D call: TRBD1 (6 bases). CDR1 is SGHAT and CDR2 is FQNNGV in the germline V gene. The CDR3 sequence is 16 residues long. V was clipped by 1 base and J by 2 bases, with 13 bases between them. In DNA form, the CDR3 reads TGTGCCAGCAGCTTAGGGCAGACAGGCTACACAGATACGCAGTATTTT. Translation: CASSLGQTGYTDTQYF.

This clonotype was counted a few times. The V and J genes are TRBV27 and TRBJ1-5; 7 nucleotides align to TRBD1. Germline CDR1 MNHEY, CDR2 SMNVEV (reference sequence). CDR3 length: 17 amino acids. V gave up 2 bases and J gave up 0 bases; unmatched junction bases: 7. CDR3 region: CASSLRGPAHSNQPQHF. The CDR3 DNA follows: TGTGCCAGCAGTTTAAGGGGGCCGGCCCATAGCAATCAGCCCCAGCATTTT.

This chain links TRBV29-1 with TRBJ2-7; 9 bases are a match to TRBD2. Germline CDR1 reads SQVTM; CDR2 reads ANQGSEA. The CDR3 covers 14 residues. The V and J ends lost 7 bases and 1 base, in that order; junction bases with no gene match: 8. The CDR3 sequence: CSGISGSDSYEQYF. CDR3 bases: TGCAGCGGGATTAGCGGGAGCGATTCCTACGAGCAGTACTTC.

Ten or more counts support this clonotype. This chain connects TRBV20-1 to TRBJ2-3, with 7 positions matching TRBD2. Unmatched junction bases numbered 4, after V lost 3 bases and J lost 1 base. The CDR3 extends over 14 amino acids. Germline V gene lookup returns CDR1 DFQATT and CDR2 SNEGSKA (reference sequence). The CDR3 coding sequence is TGCAGTGCTAGGCCTAGCGGACGCACAGATACGCAGTATTTT. It is translated as CSARPSGRTDTQYF.

Of note for this clonotype: A much larger clone is a single base away; this may be a read error. The chain recombines TRBV3-1 with TRBJ2-3; a weak D match, TRBD2 (6 bases). This CDR3 contains 15 residues. CDR1 is LGHDT and CDR2 is YNNKEL in the germline V gene (reference sequence). V lost 6 bases and J 1 base, leaving 14 bases between the germline ends. DNA for the CDR3: TGTGCCAGCAGGGCCAGGGCGGGATGCACAGATACGCAGTATTTT. It translates to CASRARAGCTDTQYF.

The chain couples TRBV5-1 to TRBJ1-6, with 9 bases fitting TRBD1. J gave up 10 bases and V 0 bases, and 5 bases lay outside the gene matches. The CDR3 sequence is 15 residues long. Germline CDR1 reads SGHRS; CDR2 reads YFSETQ. CDR3 in amino acids: CASSLEGQGESPLHF. CDR3 DNA sequence: TGCGCCAGCAGCTTGGAGGGACAGGGAGAATCACCCCTCCACTTT.

This clonotype was observed at least ten times. The chain carries TRBV7-8 and TRBJ2-7; no firm D call. This CDR3 spans 14 amino acids. Germline V CDR1 and CDR2: SGHVS, FQNEAQ. V dropped 4 bases and J dropped 1 base, with 11 bases sitting between them. The chain's CDR3 is CASSSLTGSYEQYV. The CDR3 bases are TGTGCCAGCAGCTCATTAACTGGGTCCTACGAGCAGTACGTC.

Many counts were recorded for this clonotype. One end of the junction does not line up with germline, which may come from a read error. The chain is built from TRBV5-1 and TRBJ2-1; 10 bases are shared with TRBD2. The CDR3 extends over 13 amino acids. Germline lookup yields CDR1 SGHRS and CDR2 YFSETQ. The CDR3 coding sequence is TGCGCCAGCAGCTTTACCCCTGAAGGACTAGCGGAATTC. Translation: CASSFTPEGLAEF.

In its sample, this clonotype was seen a few times. The chain links TRBV10-2 to TRBJ2-3, with 9 bases fitting TRBD2. Germline loops: CDR1 WSHSY, CDR2 SAAADI. J lost 4 bases, V lost 0 bases, and 14 bases had no gene match. This CDR3 contains 19 residues. In DNA, the CDR3 is TGCGCCAGCAGTGAGTCCAGACTAGCGGCTCCGGGGGTGGCAGATACGCAGTATTTT. Encoded protein: CASSESRLAAPGVADTQYF.

The V call is TRBV20-1, the J call TRBJ2-3; 9 bases fit TRBD1. Germline V gene data show CDR1 as DFQATT and CDR2 as SNEGSKA (reference sequence). Trimming removed 1 base from V and 2 bases from J; junction bases left unmatched: 19. CDR3 length: 20 residues. The CDR3 protein is CSARGAGTGISRWPTDTQYF. The CDR3, as DNA: TGCAGTGCTAGAGGCGCCGGGACAGGGATTTCTAGATGGCCCACAGATACGCAGTATTTT.

In this sample, this clonotype turned up many times. This chain connects TRBV27 to TRBJ2-7, with D uncertain. This CDR3 has 15 amino acids. V lost 2 bases and J lost 2, with 13 bases in between. Germline V CDR1 and CDR2: MNHEY, SMNVEV (reference sequence). CDR3 nucleotides: TGTGCCAGCAGTTTAAAAACGCTAGTTCCCTACGAGCAGTACTTC. Encoded protein: CASSLKTLVPYEQYF.

A few counts support this clonotype. V and J are TRBV7-9 and TRBJ2-5; D possibly uses TRBD1 or TRBD2 (6 bases each). The length of the CDR3 is 16 residues. From germline, CDR1 is SEHNR and CDR2 FQNEAQ (reference sequence). V lost 6 bases and J 4 bases, leaving 21 bases between the germline ends. CDR3 in DNA: TGTGCCAGCAGTTATATCACGGCAAAGGGGGGAGAGACCCAGTACTTC. Translating gives CASSYITAKGGETQYF.

In its sample, this clonotype was seen many times. V gene TRBV27 combines with J gene TRBJ2-7; TRBD2 matches 8 bases. Trimming removed 6 bases from V and 3 bases from J; junction bases left unmatched: 4. Germline CDR1 and CDR2: MNHEY and SMNVEV (reference sequence). The CDR3 totals 13 residues. The CDR3 nucleotides are TGTGCCAGCAGGGGTAGCGGGATCTACGAGCAGTACTTC. This codes for CASRGSGIYEQYF.